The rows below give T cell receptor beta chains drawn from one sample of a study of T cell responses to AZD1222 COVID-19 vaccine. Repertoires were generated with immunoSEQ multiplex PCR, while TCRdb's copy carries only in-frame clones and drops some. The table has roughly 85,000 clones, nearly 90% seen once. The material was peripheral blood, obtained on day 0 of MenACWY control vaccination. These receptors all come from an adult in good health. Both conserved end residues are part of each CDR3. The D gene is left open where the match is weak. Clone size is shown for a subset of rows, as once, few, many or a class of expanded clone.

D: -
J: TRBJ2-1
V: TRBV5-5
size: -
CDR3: CASSTAGISSYNEQFF
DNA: TGTGCCAGCAGCACGGCAGGGATAAGCTCCTACAATGAGCAGTTCTTC

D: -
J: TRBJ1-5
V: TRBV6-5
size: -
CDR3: CASSTGGMGNQPQHF
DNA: TGTGCCAGCAGCACCGGGGGGATGGGCAATCAGCCCCAGCATTTT

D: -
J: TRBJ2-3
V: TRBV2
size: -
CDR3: CASSLARADTQYF
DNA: TGTGCCAGCAGTCTCGCTAGGGCAGATACGCAGTATTTT

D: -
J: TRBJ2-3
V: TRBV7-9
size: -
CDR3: CASSFSGFTDTQYF
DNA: TGTGCCAGCAGCTTTAGCGGCTTCACAGATACGCAGTATTTT

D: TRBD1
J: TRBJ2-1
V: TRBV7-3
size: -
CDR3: CASSSRGGRYLVHDEQFF
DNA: TGTGCCAGCAGCTCACGAGGGGGCCGATATCTAGTACATGATGAGCAGTTCTTC

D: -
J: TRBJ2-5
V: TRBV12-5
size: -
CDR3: CASGPIPETQYF
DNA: TGTGCTAGTGGTCCCATCCCGGAGACCCAGTACTTC

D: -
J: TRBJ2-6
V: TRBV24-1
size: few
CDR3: CATSVTGANVLTF
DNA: TGTGCCACCAGTGTTACTGGGGCCAACGTCCTGACTTTC

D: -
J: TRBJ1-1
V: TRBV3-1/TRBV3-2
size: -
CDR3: CASSQLGEAFF
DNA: TGTGCCAGCAGCCAACTCGGTGAAGCTTTCTTT

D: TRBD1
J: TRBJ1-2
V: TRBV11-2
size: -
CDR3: CASSLDWQGVRLDF
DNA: TGTGCCAGCAGCTTAGATTGGCAGGGGGTCCGCCTTGACTTC

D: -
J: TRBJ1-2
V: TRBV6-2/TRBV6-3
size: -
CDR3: CASSYSKRVGDYGYTF
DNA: TGTGCCAGCAGTTACTCGAAGAGGGTAGGGGACTATGGCTACACCTTC

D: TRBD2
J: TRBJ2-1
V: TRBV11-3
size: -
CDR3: CASSLTSGGNNEQFF
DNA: TGTGCCAGCAGCCTTACTAGCGGGGGGAACAATGAGCAGTTCTTC

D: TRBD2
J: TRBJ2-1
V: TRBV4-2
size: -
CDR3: CASSQTSGGAYNEQFF
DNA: TGTGCCAGCAGCCAAACTAGCGGGGGGGCCTACAATGAGCAGTTCTTC

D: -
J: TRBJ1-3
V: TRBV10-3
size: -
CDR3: CAIRESGNTIYF
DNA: TGTGCCATCAGGGAGTCTGGAAACACCATATATTTT

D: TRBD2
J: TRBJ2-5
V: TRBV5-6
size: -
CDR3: CASSFGGVLETQYF
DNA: TGTGCCAGCAGCTTTGGGGGGGTTTTGGAGACCCAGTACTTC

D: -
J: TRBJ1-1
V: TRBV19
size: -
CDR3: CASKEGNTEAFF
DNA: TGTGCCAGTAAAGAGGGGAACACTGAAGCTTTCTTT

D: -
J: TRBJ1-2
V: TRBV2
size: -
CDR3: CASSERGLRYGYTF
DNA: TGTGCCAGCAGTGAACGGGGGCTTCGCTATGGCTACACCTTC

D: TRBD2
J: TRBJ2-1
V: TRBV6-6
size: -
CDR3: CASSYKEGGEQFF
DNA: TGTGCCAGCAGTTACAAAGAGGGAGGGGAGCAGTTCTTC

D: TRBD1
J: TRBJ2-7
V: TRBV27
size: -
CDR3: CASRGTGTNEQYF
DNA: TGTGCCAGCAGAGGGACAGGGACAAACGAGCAGTACTTC

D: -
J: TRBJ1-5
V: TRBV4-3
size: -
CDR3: CASSQEGRNQPQHF
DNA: TGCGCCAGCAGCCAAGAGGGGAGGAATCAACCCCAGCATTTT

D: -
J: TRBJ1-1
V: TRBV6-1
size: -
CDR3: CASSERGTTEAFF
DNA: TGTGCCAGCAGTGAAAGGGGAACGACTGAAGCTTTCTTT

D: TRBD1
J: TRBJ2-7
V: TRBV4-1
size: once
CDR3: CASSLRDRDTYEQYF
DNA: TGCGCCAGCAGTCTCCGGGACAGGGATACCTACGAGCAGTACTTC

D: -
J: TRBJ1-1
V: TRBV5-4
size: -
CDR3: CASSLDTYVNTEAFF
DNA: TGTGCCAGCAGCTTGGACACATACGTGAACACTGAAGCTTTCTTT

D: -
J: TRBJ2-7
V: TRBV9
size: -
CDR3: CASSVGHTSYEQYF
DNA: TGTGCCAGCAGCGTAGGGCACACGTCCTACGAGCAGTACTTC

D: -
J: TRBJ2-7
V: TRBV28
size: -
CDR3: CASSRGYEQYF
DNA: TGTGCCAGCTCTAGGGGCTACGAGCAGTACTTC

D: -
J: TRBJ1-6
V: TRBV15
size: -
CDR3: CATSRERLTNSPLHF
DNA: TGTGCCACCAGCAGAGAGCGGTTGACTAATTCACCCCTCCACTTT

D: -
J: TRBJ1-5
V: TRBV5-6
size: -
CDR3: CASSFGTMGNQPQHF
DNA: TGTGCCAGCAGCTTCGGGACAATGGGTAATCAGCCCCAGCATTTT

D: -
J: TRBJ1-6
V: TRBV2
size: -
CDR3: CASSVGPGVNSPLHF
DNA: TGTGCCAGCAGTGTGGGGCCAGGGGTTAATTCACCCCTCCACTTT

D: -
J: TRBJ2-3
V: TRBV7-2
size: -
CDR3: CASSTQGPPDTQYF
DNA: TGTGCCAGCAGCACCCAAGGACCTCCAGATACGCAGTATTTT

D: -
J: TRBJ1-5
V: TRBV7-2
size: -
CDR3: CASSLGDSSNQPQHF
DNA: TGTGCCAGCAGCTTGGGCGACAGTAGCAATCAGCCCCAGCATTTT

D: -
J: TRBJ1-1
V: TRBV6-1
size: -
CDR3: CASSETGPHTEAFF
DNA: TGTGCCAGCAGTGAAACAGGGCCGCACACTGAAGCTTTCTTT

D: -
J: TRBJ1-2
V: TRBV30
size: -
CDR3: CAWSPQANYGYTF
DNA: TGTGCCTGGAGTCCCCAGGCGAACTATGGCTACACCTTC

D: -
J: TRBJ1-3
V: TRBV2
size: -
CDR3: CASSEFGFLGNTIYF
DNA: TGTGCCAGCAGTGAATTCGGATTTTTGGGAAACACCATATATTTT

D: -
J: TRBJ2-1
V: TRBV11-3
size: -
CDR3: CASSLEYSSYNEQFF
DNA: TGTGCCAGCAGCTTAGAGTATAGCTCCTACAATGAGCAGTTCTTC

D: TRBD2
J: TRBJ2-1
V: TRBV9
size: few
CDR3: CASSGSRWGGDNEQFF
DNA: TGTGCCAGCAGCGGATCCCGTTGGGGGGGAGACAATGAGCAGTTCTTC

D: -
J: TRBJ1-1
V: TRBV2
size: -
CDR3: CASTYRVSEAFF
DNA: TGTGCCAGCACCTACCGGGTCTCTGAAGCTTTCTTT

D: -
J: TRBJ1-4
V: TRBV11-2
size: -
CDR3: CASSLGFGNEKLFF
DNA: TGTGCCAGCAGCTTAGGGTTCGGAAATGAAAAACTGTTTTTT

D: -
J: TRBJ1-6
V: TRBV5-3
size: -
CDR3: CARSLDRGNSPLHF
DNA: TGTGCCAGAAGCTTGGACCGGGGGAATTCACCCCTCCACTTT

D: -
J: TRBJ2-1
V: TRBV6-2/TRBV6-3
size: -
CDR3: CASSPRQGGVNEQFF
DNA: TGTGCCAGCAGCCCAAGGCAGGGGGGAGTGAATGAGCAGTTCTTC

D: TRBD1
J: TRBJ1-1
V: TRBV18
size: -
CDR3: CASSRQGTAEAFF
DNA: TGTGCCAGCTCAAGACAGGGGACGGCTGAAGCTTTCTTT

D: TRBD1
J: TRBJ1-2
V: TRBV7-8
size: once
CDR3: CASTLVTGDGYTF
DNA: TGTGCCAGCACCCTAGTGACAGGGGATGGCTACACCTTC

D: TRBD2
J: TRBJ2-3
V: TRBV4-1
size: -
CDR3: CASSQREGTDTQYF
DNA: TGCGCCAGCAGCCAAAGGGAGGGGACAGATACGCAGTATTTT

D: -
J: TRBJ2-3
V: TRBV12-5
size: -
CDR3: CASGLARGARGADTQYF
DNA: TGTGCTAGTGGTTTGGCCCGGGGGGCTAGAGGCGCAGATACGCAGTATTTT

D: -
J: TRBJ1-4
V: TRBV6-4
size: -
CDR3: CASSDEGRPLNEKLFF
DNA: TGTGCCAGCAGTGACGAGGGGCGGCCTCTTAATGAAAAACTGTTTTTT

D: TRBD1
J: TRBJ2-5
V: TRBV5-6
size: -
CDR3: CASATMTGGYQETQYF
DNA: TGTGCCAGCGCCACCATGACAGGGGGGTACCAAGAGACCCAGTACTTC

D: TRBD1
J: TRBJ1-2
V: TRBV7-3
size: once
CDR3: CASSPSGGRGLGYTF
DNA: TGTGCCAGCAGCCCTTCCGGGGGCAGGGGGCTTGGCTACACCTTC

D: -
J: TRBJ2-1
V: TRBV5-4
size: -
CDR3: CASTVDSGWGEQFF
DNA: TGTGCCAGCACCGTGGACAGCGGGTGGGGGGAGCAGTTCTTC

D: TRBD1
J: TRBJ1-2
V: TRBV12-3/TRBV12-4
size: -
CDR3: CASSLGQVYGYTF
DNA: TGTGCCAGCAGTCTCGGACAGGTCTATGGCTACACCTTC

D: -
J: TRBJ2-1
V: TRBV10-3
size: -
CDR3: CAISGKGGSYNEQFF
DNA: TGTGCCATCAGTGGGAAGGGGGGTTCCTACAATGAGCAGTTCTTC

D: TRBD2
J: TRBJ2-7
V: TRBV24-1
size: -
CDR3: CATSDASGGYNEQYF
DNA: TGTGCCACCAGTGACGCTAGCGGGGGGTACAACGAGCAGTACTTC

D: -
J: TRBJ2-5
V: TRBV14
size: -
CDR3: CASSQELGETQYF
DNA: TGTGCCAGCAGCCAAGAGTTAGGAGAGACCCAGTACTTC

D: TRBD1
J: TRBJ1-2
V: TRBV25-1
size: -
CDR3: CASSEGRGSYGYTF
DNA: TGTGCCAGCAGTGAGGGCAGGGGGTCCTATGGCTACACCTTC

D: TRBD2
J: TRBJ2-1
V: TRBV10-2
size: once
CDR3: CASRPAIAGGPYNEQFF
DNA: TGCGCCAGCAGACCCGCTATAGCGGGGGGGCCGTACAATGAGCAGTTCTTC

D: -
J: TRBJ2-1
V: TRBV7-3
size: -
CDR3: CASSLAGATYNEQFF
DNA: TGTGCCAGCAGCTTAGCGGGGGCCACCTACAATGAGCAGTTCTTC

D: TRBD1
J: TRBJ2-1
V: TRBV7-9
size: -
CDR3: CAKGTGQNEQFF
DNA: TGTGCCAAAGGGACAGGGCAGAATGAGCAGTTCTTC

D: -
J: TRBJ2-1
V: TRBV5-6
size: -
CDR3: CASSSRGLAGNEQFF
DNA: TGTGCCAGCAGCTCAAGGGGCCTGGCCGGCAATGAGCAGTTCTTC

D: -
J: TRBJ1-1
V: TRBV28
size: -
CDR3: CASSLPRVDTEAFF
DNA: TGTGCCAGCAGTTTACCCAGAGTTGACACTGAAGCTTTCTTT

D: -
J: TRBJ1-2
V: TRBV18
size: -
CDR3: CASSTAPTNYGYTF
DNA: TGTGCCAGCTCAACGGCCCCGACTAACTATGGCTACACCTTC

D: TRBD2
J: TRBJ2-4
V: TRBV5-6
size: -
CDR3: CASSLRPSGRTIQYF
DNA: TGTGCCAGCAGCTTGCGGCCTAGCGGGCGTACCATTCAGTACTTC

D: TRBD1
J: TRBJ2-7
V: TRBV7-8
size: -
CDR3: CASSKLERGLEQYF
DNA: TGTGCCAGCAGCAAATTGGAAAGGGGGCTCGAGCAGTACTTC